The 18 T cell receptor beta chains below come from one sample, sequenced in a study of T cells in Graves' hyperthyroidism and ophthalmopathy. The investigators amplified TCR beta CDR3 regions from RNA transcripts. HTBI primers were employed in a first-round RT-PCR of the TCR CDR3. One entry per CDR3 protein, called by TCRdb with MiXCR from the multiplex PCR reads. The table includes more than 45,000 distinct CDR3 sequences, roughly 49% detected once. What was sequenced was blood. Receptors were obtained from a woman in her twenties or thirties with Graves' ophthalmopathy.

This clonotype has a count of ten or more. The CDR3 loop reads CASSPDRQETQYF. For the CDR3, the DNA is TGTGCCAGCAGCCCCGACAGGCAAGAGACCCAGTACTTC. The genes are TRBV7-3 and TRBJ2-5; weak D call: TRBD1 (6 bases). The ends were cut back, 5 bases at V and 2 bases at J, with 9 bases in the middle. CDR1 and CDR2 (germline): SGHTA, FQGTGA. The CDR3 consists of 13 residues.

This clonotype was seen ten or more times. The chain has TRBV6-1 and TRBJ1-1, with unresolved D. The germline V gene has CDR1 MNHNS and CDR2 SASEGT. This CDR3 contains 15 residues. Trimming removed 0 bases at V and 2 bases at J, with 10 bases between. The CDR3 loop reads CASSEANHVNTEAFF. DNA of the CDR3: TGTGCCAGCAGTGAAGCTAATCACGTCAACACTGAAGCTTTCTTT.

There are many counts of this clonotype. The chain carries TRBV20-1 and TRBJ1-1; no definite D call. Trimming pared 2 bases from V and 0 bases from J, leaving 13 bases between. This CDR3 is 15 amino acids long. Germline CDR1 reads DFQATT; CDR2 reads SNEGSKA (reference sequence). CDR3 DNA sequence: TGCAGTGCTAGACAAAAGGGAGTTTTGAACACTGAAGCTTTCTTT. It yields the protein CSARQKGVLNTEAFF.

This clonotype was observed many times. The chain is built from TRBV4-1 and TRBJ2-3; no firm D call. V gave up 0 bases and J gave up 1 base, with 8 bases separating them. Germline CDR1 is MGHRA and CDR2 is YSYEKL. This CDR3 has 15 residues. CDR3 amino acids: CASSQDRSGTDTQYF. The CDR3 nucleotides read TGCGCCAGCAGCCAAGACAGGTCGGGCACAGATACGCAGTATTTT.

CDR3 bases: TGCGCCAGCAGTGAGTCGCAACGGGGCACAGATACGCAGTATTTT. This translates into CASSESQRGTDTQYF. The V call is TRBV10-2, the J call TRBJ2-3; D remains unclear. The V and J ends lost 0 bases and 1 base respectively, with 8 bases between them. The CDR3 extends over 15 amino acids. The V gene's germline CDR1 is WSHSY and CDR2 SAAADI.

This clonotype was seen at least ten times. The gene calls are TRBV7-9 and TRBJ1-4; D gene ambiguous. Trimming cost V 4 bases and J 4 bases, with 4 bases left between them. The V gene's germline CDR1 is SEHNR and CDR2 FQNEAQ (reference sequence). This CDR3 region has 12 residues. Written as DNA, the CDR3 is TGTGCCAGCAGCTCGAGTAATGAAAAACTGTTTTTT. It codes for CASSSSNEKLFF. Full variable domain (remainder filled in from reference TRBV7-9 and TRBJ1-4): DTGVSQNPRHKITKRGQNVTFRCDPISEHNRLYWYRQTLGQGPEFLTYFQNEAQLEKSRLLSDRFSAERPKGSFSTLEIQRTEQGDSAMYLCASSSSNEKLFFGSGTQLSVL.

The chain is built from TRBV5-6 and TRBJ2-6, with D perhaps matching TRBD1 (6 bases). V lost 4 bases and J 16 bases, leaving 21 bases between the germline ends. Germline V gives CDR1 SGHDT, CDR2 YYEEEE. The CDR3 length is 14 residues. The DNA for the CDR3 is TGTGCCAGCAGCCCCGCAGGGGTGGGAGTAGGACTGACTTTC. Translation gives CASSPAGVGVGLTF.

This clonotype occurred many times. The genes are TRBV28 and TRBJ1-5, with TRBD1 as a possible D gene (6 bases). Trimming took off 7 bases at V and 3 bases at J, with 10 bases between the two ends. Germline V gives CDR1 MDHEN, CDR2 SYDVKM. The length of the CDR3 is 13 residues. CDR3 loop: CASIGDTNQPQHF. In DNA form, the CDR3 reads TGTGCCAGCATTGGGGACACCAATCAGCCCCAGCATTTT.

The chain couples TRBV6-6 to TRBJ2-3; tentative D call: TRBD2 (6 bases). CDR1 and CDR2 from the germline V gene are MNHNY and SVGAGI (reference sequence). Trimming took 6 bases from V and 0 from J, leaving 10 bases between them. The CDR3 contains 14 residues. The CDR3 nucleotides are TGTGCCAGCAGGGGCGGGACTAGCACAGATACGCAGTATTTT. Its protein is CASRGGTSTDTQYF.

Ten or more counts support this clonotype. This chain joins TRBV12-3 or TRBV12-4 and TRBJ1-2; D is undetermined. The CDR3 covers 13 residues. V was clipped by 3 bases and J by 2 bases, with 7 bases between them. The CDR3 spells CASSFSENYGYTF. In DNA form, the CDR3 reads TGTGCCAGCAGTTTTTCGGAAAACTATGGCTACACCTTC.

This clonotype was seen at least ten times. The rearrangement links TRBV6-1 to TRBJ1-4, with TRBD1 matching over 9 bases. The CDR3 is made up of 15 amino acids. The germline CDR1 and CDR2 sequences are MNHNS and SASEGT. J gave up 5 bases and V 4 bases, and 5 bases lay outside the gene matches. The CDR3 here is CASSAIQGANEKLFF. In DNA, the CDR3 is TGTGCCAGCAGTGCAATACAGGGGGCAAATGAAAAACTGTTTTTT.

In this sample, this clonotype turned up many times. V is TRBV6-1 and J is TRBJ1-5; tentative D call: TRBD1 (5 bases). Germline V CDR1 and CDR2: MNHNS, SASEGT. Trimming took off 6 bases at V and 3 bases at J, with 9 bases between the two ends. CDR3 length: 13 amino acids. The DNA for the CDR3 is TGTGCCAGCAGAATAGGGGTCAATCAGCCCCAGCATTTT. This gives the protein CASRIGVNQPQHF.

About this clonotype: At one of its ends the junction is not consistent with the germline gene, which may arise from a read error. The chain links TRBV24-1 to TRBJ1-5; D gene unclear. The CDR3 totals 19 residues. Germline CDR1 reads KGHDR; CDR2 reads SFDVKD. CDR3 sequence reads: CATSDRTSGSRSYNEPQHF. The CDR3 nucleotides read TGTGCCACCAGTGACCGGACTAGCGGGAGTCGGTCCTACAATGAGCCCCAGCATTTT.

V gene TRBV5-5 combines with J gene TRBJ1-1; 7 bases line up with TRBD1. V trimming: 4 bases; J trimming: 0 bases; junction bases outside the gene matches: 3. The CDR3 totals 14 residues. CDR1 is SGHKS, CDR2 YYEKEE, per germline (reference sequence). The CDR3 spells CASSQTGMNTEAFF. CDR3 in DNA: TGTGCCAGCAGCCAGACAGGGATGAACACTGAAGCTTTCTTT.

The sample holds many counts of this clonotype. The chain links TRBV5-1 to TRBJ2-7, with a possible D match to TRBD2 (6 bases). Germline values: CDR1 SGHRS, CDR2 YFSETQ. V was trimmed by 3 bases and J by 4 bases, leaving 14 bases between them. This CDR3 has 14 amino acids. CDR3 amino acids: CASSSGDGLYEQYF. CDR3 nucleotides: TGCGCCAGCAGCTCGGGGGACGGATTGTACGAGCAGTACTTC.

A note on this clonotype: The conserved phenylalanine or tryptophan is not found at the CDR3 terminus, so this likely reflects a read error. Because the CDR3's place on the DNA is in doubt, the DNA is left out and the CDR3 is given as listed by TCRdb. The chain links TRBV7-9 to TRBJ1-1; the table's D call TRBD1 went unverified against the DNA. 17 amino acids form the CDR3, both terminal residues included. Germline V gene sequence: CDR1 SEHNR, CDR2 FQNEAQ (reference sequence). CDR3 region: CASSLAFVGTGSFEAFS.

The sample holds many counts of this clonotype. This chain connects TRBV5-1 to TRBJ2-3; D perhaps matches TRBD2 (6 bases). This CDR3 comprises 15 residues. Germline V gene data show CDR1 as SGHRS and CDR2 as YFSETQ. Trimming shortened V by 4 bases and J by 0 bases, and 12 bases separated the two germline ends. The CDR3 sequence is CASSDPGLSTDTQYF. DNA of the CDR3: TGCGCCAGCAGCGATCCGGGACTCAGCACAGATACGCAGTATTTT.

V is TRBV19 and J is TRBJ1-6; 7 positions match TRBD1. CDR1 and CDR2 from the germline V gene are LNHDA and SQIVND (reference sequence). The trim removed 3 bases at V and 13 bases at J, leaving 12 bases unmatched. The CDR3 is made up of 15 amino acids. CDR3 bases: TGTGCCAGTAGTATTTCACAGGGGACGAATCAGCCCCTCCACTTT. Its translation is CASSISQGTNQPLHF.